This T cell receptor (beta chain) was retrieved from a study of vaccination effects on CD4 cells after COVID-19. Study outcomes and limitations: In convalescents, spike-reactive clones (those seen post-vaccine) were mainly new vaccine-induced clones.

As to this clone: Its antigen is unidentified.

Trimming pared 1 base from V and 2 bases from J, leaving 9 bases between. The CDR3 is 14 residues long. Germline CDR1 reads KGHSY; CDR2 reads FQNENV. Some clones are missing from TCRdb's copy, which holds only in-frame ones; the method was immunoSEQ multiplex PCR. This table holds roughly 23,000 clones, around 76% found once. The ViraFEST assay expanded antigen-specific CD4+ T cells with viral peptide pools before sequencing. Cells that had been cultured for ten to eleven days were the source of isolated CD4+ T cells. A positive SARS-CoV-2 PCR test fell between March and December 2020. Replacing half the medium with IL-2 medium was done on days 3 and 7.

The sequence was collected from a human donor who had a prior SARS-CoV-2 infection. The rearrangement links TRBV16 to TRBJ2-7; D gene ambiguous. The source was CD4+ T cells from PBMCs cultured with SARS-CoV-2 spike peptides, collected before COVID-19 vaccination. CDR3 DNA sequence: TGTGCCAGCAGCCAATTCCGCCGGGCCTACGAGCAGTACTTC. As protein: CASSQFRRAYEQYF.